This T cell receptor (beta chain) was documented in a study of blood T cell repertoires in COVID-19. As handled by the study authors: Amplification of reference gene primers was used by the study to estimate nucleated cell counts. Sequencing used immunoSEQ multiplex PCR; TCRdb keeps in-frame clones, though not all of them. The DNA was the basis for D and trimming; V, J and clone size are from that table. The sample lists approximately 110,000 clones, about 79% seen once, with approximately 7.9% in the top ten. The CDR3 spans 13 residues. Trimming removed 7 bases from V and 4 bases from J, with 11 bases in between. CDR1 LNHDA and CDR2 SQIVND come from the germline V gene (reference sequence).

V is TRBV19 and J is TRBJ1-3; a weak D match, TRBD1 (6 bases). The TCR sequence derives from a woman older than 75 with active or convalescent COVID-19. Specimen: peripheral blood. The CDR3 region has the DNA TGTGCCAGTATGCAGGGGCACGGAAACACCATATATTTT. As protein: CASMQGHGNTIYF.